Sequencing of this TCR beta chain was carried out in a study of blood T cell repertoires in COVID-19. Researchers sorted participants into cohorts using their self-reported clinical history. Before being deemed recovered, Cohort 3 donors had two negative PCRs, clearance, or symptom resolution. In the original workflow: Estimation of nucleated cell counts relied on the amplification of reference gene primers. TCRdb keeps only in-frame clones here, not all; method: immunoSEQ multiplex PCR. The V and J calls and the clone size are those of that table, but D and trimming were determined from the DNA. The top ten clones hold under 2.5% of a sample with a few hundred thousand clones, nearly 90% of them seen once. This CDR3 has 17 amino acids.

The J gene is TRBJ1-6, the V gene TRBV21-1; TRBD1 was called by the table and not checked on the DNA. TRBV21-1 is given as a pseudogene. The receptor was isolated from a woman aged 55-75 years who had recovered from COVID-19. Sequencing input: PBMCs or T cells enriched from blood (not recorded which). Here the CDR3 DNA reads TGTGCCAGCAGCCCCGGGACAACCTGCTCCTATAATTCACCCCTCCACTTT. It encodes CASSPGTTCSYNSPLHF.